The clone carrying this TCR beta chain was counted once. Looked up from germline, CDR1 is SGHTA and CDR2 is FQGTGA. The length of the CDR3 is 13 residues. Between the trimmed V and J ends, which lost 5 bases and 4 bases, there was a span of 9 bases. The sample belongs to a study of T cell responses to AZD1222 COVID-19 vaccine. TCRdb's table, derived via immunoSEQ multiplex PCR, lists solely in-frame clones and lacks some. The sample contains some 180,000 clones, around 94% of which appear only once. This sequence was found in an adult who received the AZD1222 COVID-19 vaccine. The specimen was peripheral blood, collected 28 days after the second AZD1222 dose. The chain uses TRBV7-3 and TRBJ2-1, with D possibly matching TRBD2 (6 bases). The CDR3 nucleotides are TGTGCCAGCAGCCAGGAGGGGTACAATGAGCAGTTCTTC. Its translation is CASSQEGYNEQFF.